This T cell receptor beta chain is drawn from a study of post-analysis software for immune sequencing data. Study summary: Secondary progressive, relapsing-remitting and progressive-relapsing multiple sclerosis were among the included disease courses. Study observations and caveats: Patients carried several TRBV segments more frequently than controls did, and TRBV5-6, TRBV5-1 and TRBV20-1 were among them.

Libraries were made from TCR beta cDNA, and they carried unique molecular identifiers. MiXCR was run by TCRdb on the PCR reads, yielding one entry per CDR3 protein. This repertoire shows 380,000 or so distinct CDR3 sequences, approximately 33% found once; its top ten account for 13%. A word on this clonotype: The antigen is not known.

With 0 bases removed from V and 0 bases from J, the gap between germline ends came to 18 bases. This CDR3 has 18 residues. Germline lookup yields CDR1 DFQATT and CDR2 SNEGSKA (reference sequence). This TCR was sampled from a girl aged 5 to 17 with multiple sclerosis. Sequenced sample: blood. This chain joins TRBV20-1 and TRBJ2-1, with D possibly matching TRBD1 (6 bases). The CDR3 nucleotides read TGCAGTGCTAGAGATACAGGGCTTTCCCTTAGCTCCTACAATGAGCAGTTCTTC. The encoded protein is CSARDTGLSLSSYNEQFF.